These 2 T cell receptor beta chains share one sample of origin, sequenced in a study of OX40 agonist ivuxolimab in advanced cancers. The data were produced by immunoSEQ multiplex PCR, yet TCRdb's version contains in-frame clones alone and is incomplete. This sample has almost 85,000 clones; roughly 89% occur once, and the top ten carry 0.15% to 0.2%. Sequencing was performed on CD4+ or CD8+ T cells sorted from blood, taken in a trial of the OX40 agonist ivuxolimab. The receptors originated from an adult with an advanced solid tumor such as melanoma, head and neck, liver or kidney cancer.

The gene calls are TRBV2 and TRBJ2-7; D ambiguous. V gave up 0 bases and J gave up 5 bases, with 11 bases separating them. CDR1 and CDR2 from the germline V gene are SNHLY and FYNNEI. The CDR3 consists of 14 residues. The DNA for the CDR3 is TGTGCCAGCAGTGAAGCTTCCAGAAGGCACGAGCAGTACTTC. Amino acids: CASSEASRRHEQYF.

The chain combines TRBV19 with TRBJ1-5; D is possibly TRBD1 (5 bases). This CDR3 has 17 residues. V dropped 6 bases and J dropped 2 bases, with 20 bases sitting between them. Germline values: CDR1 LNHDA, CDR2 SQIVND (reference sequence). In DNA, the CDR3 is TGTGCCAGTAGGTGGCAGGGATCCTTGTTTGGCAATCAGCCCCAGCATTTT. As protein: CASRWQGSLFGNQPQHF.